Given below is one T cell receptor (beta chain) in context. Its matching antigen is unknown. This entry comes from a study of radiation and T cells in renal cell carcinoma. Findings and limits, study-wide: In blood, top tumor clones expanded by 2 weeks, shrinking by 4.

Looked up from germline, CDR1 is SGDLS and CDR2 is YYNGEE. Unmatched junction bases numbered 18, after V lost 4 bases and J lost 2 bases. There are 18 residues in the CDR3. Time point given: blood 4 weeks post-SBRT, at nephrectomy. Stated treatment: 15 Gy SBRT to primary tumor, nephrectomy 4 weeks later. Nephrectomy followed 15 Gy stereotactic body radiation by 4 weeks. Clear cell pathology was present in this patient's renal cell carcinoma. Repertoires were generated with immunoSEQ multiplex PCR, while TCRdb's copy carries only in-frame clones and drops some. The sample shows more than 120,000 clones, around 88% of them seen only once.

This chain joins TRBV9 and TRBJ2-7, with TRBD2 matching 7 bases. This receptor was taken from a woman in her fifties or sixties with renal cell carcinoma. Material: blood, obtained from a patient whose treatment included radiotherapy and nephrectomy. CDR3 residues: CASSLAGGSRSTAYEQYF. The CDR3 region has the DNA TGTGCCAGCAGCTTAGCGGGCGGGTCCAGGTCGACCGCCTACGAGCAGTACTTC.